Shown below are 11 T cell receptor beta chains from a single sample sequenced in a study of T cell responses to AZD1222 COVID-19 vaccine. TCRdb's copy holds only in-frame clones and misses some; the assay was immunoSEQ multiplex PCR. The sample has about 86,000 clones; 89% are singletons. The specimen was peripheral blood, collected 28 days after the second AZD1222 dose. These receptors were obtained from an adult who received the AZD1222 COVID-19 vaccine.

This clone was found once. The chain combines TRBV15 with TRBJ2-7; 9 bases are shared with TRBD2. The V gene end was trimmed by 0 bases and the J gene end by 4 bases; junction bases not matched to a gene: 13. Germline-derived CDR1 and CDR2 are LNHNV and YYDKDF (reference sequence). The CDR3 runs 18 residues. CDR3 sequence: CATSRDLVTSGTMYEQYF. The CDR3 coding sequence is TGTGCCACCAGCAGAGATCTAGTGACTAGCGGAACGATGTACGAGCAGTACTTC. The entire variable domain, with the rest obtained from reference TRBV15 and TRBJ2-7, is as follows: DAMVIQNPRYQVTQFGKPVTLSCSQTLNHNVMYWYQQKSSQAPKLLFHYYDKDFNNEADTPDNFQSRRPNTSFCFLDIRSPGLGDTAMYLCATSRDLVTSGTMYEQYFGPGTRLTVT.

The chain is built from TRBV7-8 and TRBJ2-6; no firm D call. Germline CDR1 is SGHVS and CDR2 is FQNEAQ. V was cut by 5 bases and J by 2 bases, with 4 bases left in between. CDR3 length: 13 residues. The CDR3 spells CASSRAGANVLTF. CDR3 sequence (DNA): TGTGCCAGCAGCCGAGCTGGGGCCAACGTCCTGACTTTC. Looking up the rest from reference TRBV7-8 and TRBJ2-6 gives the full variable domain: GAGVSQSPRYKVAKRGQDVALRCDPISGHVSLFWYQQALGQGPEFLTYFQNEAQLDKSGLPSDRFFAERPEGSVSTLKIQRTQQEDSAVYLCASSRAGANVLTFGAGSRLTVL.

The chain links TRBV18 to TRBJ2-5; D is ambiguous. This CDR3 region has 12 residues. V gave up 1 base and J gave up 1 base, with 1 base separating them. The V gene's germline CDR1 is KGHSH and CDR2 LQKENI. The CDR3 nucleotides read TGTGCCAGCTCACCACTCCAAGAGACCCAGTACTTC. It is translated as CASSPLQETQYF. The whole variable domain, remainder taken from reference TRBV18 and TRBJ2-5, is NAGVMQNPRHLVRRRGQEARLRCSPMKGHSHVYWYRQLPEEGLKFMVYLQKENIIDESGMPKERFSAEFPKEGPSILRIQQVVRGDSAAYFCASSPLQETQYFGPGTRLLVL.

This chain uses TRBV6-6 with TRBJ2-6, with a tentative D call TRBD2 (5 bases). Trimming removed 5 bases from V and 5 bases from J, with 19 bases in between. CDR1 and CDR2 from the germline V gene are MNHNY and SVGAGI (reference sequence). The CDR3 is 17 residues long. CDR3 sequence: CASSQLTSSIRANVLTF. DNA of the CDR3: TGTGCCAGCAGTCAACTTACTAGTTCAATTAGGGCCAACGTCCTGACTTTC.

V is TRBV5-4 and J is TRBJ1-4; D not resolved. The CDR3 consists of 11 residues. Germline-derived CDR1 and CDR2 are SGHNT and YYREEE (reference sequence). The V and J ends lost 0 bases and 8 bases respectively, with 2 bases between them. The CDR3 protein is CASSLEEKLFF. The CDR3 nucleotides read TGTGCCAGCAGCTTGGAAGAAAAACTGTTTTTT.

V is TRBV7-3 and J is TRBJ2-3, with 13 bases identical to TRBD2. CDR3 length equals 17 residues. Trimming removed 5 bases from V and 2 bases from J; junction bases left unmatched: 7. Germline assignment: CDR1 SGHTA and CDR2 FQGTGA. The CDR3 bases are TGTGCCAGCAGCGCCATGACTAGCGGGGGGTACACAGATACGCAGTATTTT. It codes for CASSAMTSGGYTDTQYF.

The rearrangement links TRBV7-9 to TRBJ1-2; a weak D match, TRBD1 (6 bases). CDR1 and CDR2 from the germline V gene are SEHNR and FQNEAQ (reference sequence). The CDR3 totals 14 residues. Trimming shortened V by 5 bases and J by 4 bases, and 14 bases separated the two germline ends. The CDR3 DNA reads TGTGCCAGCAGCGTACAGGGCCCGGGCTATGGCTACACCTTC. Translating gives CASSVQGPGYGYTF.

This clone came up a few times. The chain joins TRBV30 to TRBJ1-1; D uncertain. The CDR3 length is 13 residues. Trimming removed 5 bases from V and 1 base from J, with 11 bases in between. Germline assignment: CDR1 GTSNPN and CDR2 SVGIG (reference sequence). The CDR3 protein is CAWGNGQNTEAFF. The CDR3 DNA sequence: TGTGCCTGGGGGAACGGGCAGAACACTGAAGCTTTCTTT.

The rearrangement joins TRBV4-1 to TRBJ2-3; 12 bases map to TRBD2. With 4 bases clipped from V and 3 bases from J, the junction kept 8 bases outside the gene matches. The CDR3 has 17 residues. Germline V gene lookup returns CDR1 MGHRA and CDR2 YSYEKL. The CDR3 sequence: CASSPSGGAFRTDTQYF. The DNA for the CDR3 is TGCGCCAGCAGCCCTAGCGGGGGGGCTTTTCGGACAGATACGCAGTATTTT.

The rearrangement uses TRBV27 and TRBJ2-5; TRBD2 matches 7 bases. Germline CDR1 MNHEY, CDR2 SMNVEV (reference sequence). The CDR3 runs 15 residues. V shed 0 bases and J 5 bases; nucleotides not matched to a gene: 6. Here the CDR3 DNA reads TGTGCCAGCAGTTTATCCCTGGGGCGGGGGGAGACCCAGTACTTC. Its protein is CASSLSLGRGETQYF.

This clone has just a few counts. The genes are TRBV6-5 and TRBJ1-1, with 10 positions matching TRBD1. The CDR3 has 15 residues. Germline V gene sequence: CDR1 MNHEY, CDR2 SVGAGI. V was pared by 4 bases and J by 4 bases, with 6 bases of the junction left unmatched. The CDR3 DNA is TGTGCCAGCAGTTTGGACAGGGGGTCTGGCACTGAAGCTTTCTTT. The encoded protein is CASSLDRGSGTEAFF.